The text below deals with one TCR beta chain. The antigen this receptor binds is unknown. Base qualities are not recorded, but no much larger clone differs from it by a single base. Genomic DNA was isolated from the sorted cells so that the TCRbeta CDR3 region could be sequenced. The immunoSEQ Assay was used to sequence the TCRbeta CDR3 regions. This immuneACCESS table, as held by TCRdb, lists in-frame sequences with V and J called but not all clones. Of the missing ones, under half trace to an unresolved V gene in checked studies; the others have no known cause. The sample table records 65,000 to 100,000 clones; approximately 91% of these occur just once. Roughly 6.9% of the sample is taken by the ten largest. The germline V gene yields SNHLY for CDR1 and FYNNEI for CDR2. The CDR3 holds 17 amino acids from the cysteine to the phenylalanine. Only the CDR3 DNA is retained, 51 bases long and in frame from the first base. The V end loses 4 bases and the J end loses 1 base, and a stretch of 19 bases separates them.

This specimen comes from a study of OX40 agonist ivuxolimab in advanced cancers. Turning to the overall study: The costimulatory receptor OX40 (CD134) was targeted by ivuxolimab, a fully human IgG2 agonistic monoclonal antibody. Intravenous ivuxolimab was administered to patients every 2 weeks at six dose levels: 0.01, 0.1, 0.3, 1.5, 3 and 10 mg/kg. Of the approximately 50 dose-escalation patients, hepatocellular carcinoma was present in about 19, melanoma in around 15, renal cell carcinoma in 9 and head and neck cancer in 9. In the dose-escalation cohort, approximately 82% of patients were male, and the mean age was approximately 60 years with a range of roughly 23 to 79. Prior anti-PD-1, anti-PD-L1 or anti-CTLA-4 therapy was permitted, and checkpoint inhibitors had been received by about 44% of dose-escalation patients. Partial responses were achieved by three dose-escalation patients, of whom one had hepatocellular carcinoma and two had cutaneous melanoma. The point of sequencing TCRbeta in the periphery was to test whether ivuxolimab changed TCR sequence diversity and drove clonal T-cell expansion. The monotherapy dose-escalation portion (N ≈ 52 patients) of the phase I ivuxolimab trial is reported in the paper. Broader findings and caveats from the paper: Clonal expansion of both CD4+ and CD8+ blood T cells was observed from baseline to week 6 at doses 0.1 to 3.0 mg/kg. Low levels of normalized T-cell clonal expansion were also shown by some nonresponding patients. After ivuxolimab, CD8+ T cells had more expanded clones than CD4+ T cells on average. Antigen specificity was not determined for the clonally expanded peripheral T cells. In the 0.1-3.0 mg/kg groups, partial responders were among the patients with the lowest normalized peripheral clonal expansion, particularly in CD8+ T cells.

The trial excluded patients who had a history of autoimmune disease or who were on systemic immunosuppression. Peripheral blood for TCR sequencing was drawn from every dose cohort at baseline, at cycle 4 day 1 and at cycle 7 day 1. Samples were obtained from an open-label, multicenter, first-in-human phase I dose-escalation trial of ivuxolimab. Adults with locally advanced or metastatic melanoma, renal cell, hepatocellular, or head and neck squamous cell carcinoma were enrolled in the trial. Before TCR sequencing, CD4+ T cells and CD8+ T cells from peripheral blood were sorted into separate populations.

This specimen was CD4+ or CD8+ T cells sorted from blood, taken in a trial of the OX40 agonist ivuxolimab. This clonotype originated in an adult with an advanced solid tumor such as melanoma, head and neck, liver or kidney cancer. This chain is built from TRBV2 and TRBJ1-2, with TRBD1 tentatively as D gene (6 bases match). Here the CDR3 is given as CASSGGQGHRNNYGYTF. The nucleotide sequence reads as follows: TGTGCCAGCAGTGGGGGTCAGGGACACCGGAATAACTATGGCTACACCTTC.